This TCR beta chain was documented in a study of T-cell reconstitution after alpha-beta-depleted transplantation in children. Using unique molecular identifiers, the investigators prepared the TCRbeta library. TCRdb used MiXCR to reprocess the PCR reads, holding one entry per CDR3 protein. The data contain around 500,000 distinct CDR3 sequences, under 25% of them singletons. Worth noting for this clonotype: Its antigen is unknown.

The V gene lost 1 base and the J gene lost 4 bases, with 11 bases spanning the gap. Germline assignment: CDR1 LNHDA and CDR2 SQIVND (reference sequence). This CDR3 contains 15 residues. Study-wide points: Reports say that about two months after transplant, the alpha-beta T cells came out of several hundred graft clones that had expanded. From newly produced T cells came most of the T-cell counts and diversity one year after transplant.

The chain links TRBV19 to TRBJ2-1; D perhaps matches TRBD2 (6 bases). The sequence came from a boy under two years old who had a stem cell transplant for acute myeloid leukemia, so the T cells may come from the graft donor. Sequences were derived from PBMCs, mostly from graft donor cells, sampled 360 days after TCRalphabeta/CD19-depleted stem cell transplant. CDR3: CASSIGRDPYNEQFF. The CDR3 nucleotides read TGTGCCAGTAGTATAGGGAGGGACCCTTACAATGAGCAGTTCTTC.